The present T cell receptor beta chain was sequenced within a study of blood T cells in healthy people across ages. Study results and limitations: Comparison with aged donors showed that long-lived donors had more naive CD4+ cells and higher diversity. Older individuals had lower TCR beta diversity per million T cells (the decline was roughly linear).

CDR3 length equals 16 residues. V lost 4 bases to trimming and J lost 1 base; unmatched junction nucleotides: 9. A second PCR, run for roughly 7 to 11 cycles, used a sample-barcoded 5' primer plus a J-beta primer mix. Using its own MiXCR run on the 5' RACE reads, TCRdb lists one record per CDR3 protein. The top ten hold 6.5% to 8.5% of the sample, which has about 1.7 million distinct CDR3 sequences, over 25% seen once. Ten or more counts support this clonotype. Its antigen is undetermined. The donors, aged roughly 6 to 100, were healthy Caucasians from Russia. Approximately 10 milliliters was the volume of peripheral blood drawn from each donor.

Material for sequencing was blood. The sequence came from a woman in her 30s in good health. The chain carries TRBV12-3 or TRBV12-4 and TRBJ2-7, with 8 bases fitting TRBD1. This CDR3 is CASSSGRTGGSYEQYF. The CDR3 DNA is TGTGCCAGCAGTTCGGGTAGAACAGGGGGATCCTACGAGCAGTACTTC.